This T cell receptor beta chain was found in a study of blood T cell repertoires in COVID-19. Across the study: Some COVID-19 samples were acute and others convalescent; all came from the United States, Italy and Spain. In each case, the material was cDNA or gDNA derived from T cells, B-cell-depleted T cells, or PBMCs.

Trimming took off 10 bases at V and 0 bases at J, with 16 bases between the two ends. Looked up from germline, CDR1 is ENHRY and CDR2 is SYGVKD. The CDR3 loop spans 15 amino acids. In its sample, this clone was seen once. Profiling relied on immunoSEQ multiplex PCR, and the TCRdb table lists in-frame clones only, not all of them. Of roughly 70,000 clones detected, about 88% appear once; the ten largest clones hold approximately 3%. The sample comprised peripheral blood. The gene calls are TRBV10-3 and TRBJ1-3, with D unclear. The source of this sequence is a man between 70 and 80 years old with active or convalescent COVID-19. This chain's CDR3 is CASTILESSGNTIYF. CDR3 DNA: TGTGCCAGCACAATCCTAGAGTCCTCTGGAAACACCATATATTTT.